These 10 T cell receptor beta chains share one sample of origin, sequenced in a study of response to subunit inactivated influenza vaccine (dated by TCRdb to 2017 to 2018). Libraries were constructed by RT-PCR. TCRdb names Illumina HiSeq 2500 as the instrument used. The public reads were run again by TCRdb, first through fastp at Q25 and then through MiXCR, and only productive beta chains were kept. Every distinct CDR3 protein forms one entry, paired with its most common genes and DNA. This sample gives roughly 700,000 distinct CDR3 sequences in total; about a sixth of them show up just once. The top ten clones comprise around a tenth of the sample. The specimen was PBMCs from blood, collected roughly 12 days after vaccination. These receptor sequences come from a man aged 50-59 years who received an inactivated influenza vaccine. Donor details come from another sample of the same person, matched by shared clones.

V and J are TRBV7-2 and TRBJ2-5; TRBD2 might be the D (6 bases). Trimming stripped 0 bases from V and 0 bases from J, with 11 bases between. Germline CDR1 and CDR2: SGHTA and FQGNSA. The CDR3 runs 16 residues. CDR3 nucleotides: TGTGCCAGCAGCTTAGCGCTACGGGGGTACCAAGAGACCCAGTACTTC. It encodes CASSLALRGYQETQYF.

A single count supports this clonotype. V is TRBV27 and J is TRBJ1-6, with D possibly being TRBD1 (5 bases). The CDR3 sequence is 15 residues long. Germline values: CDR1 MNHEY, CDR2 SMNVEV (reference sequence). V dropped 0 bases and J dropped 5 bases, with 8 bases sitting between them. The DNA for the CDR3 is TGTGCCAGCAGTTTATCCGACAGCCATAATTCACCCCTCCACTTT. Translation gives CASSLSDSHNSPLHF.

This clonotype was seen ten or more times. J is TRBJ2-7 and V is TRBV27; TRBD2 might be the D (5 bases). The CDR3 is 12 amino acids. CDR1 MNHEY and CDR2 SMNVEV come from the germline V gene (reference sequence). Trimming removed 5 bases from V and 6 bases from J, with 11 bases in between. The CDR3 here is CASSPAGGEQYF. In DNA, the CDR3 is TGTGCCAGCAGTCCCGCCGGAGGCGAGCAGTACTTC.

In this sample, this clonotype turned up a few times. The genes are TRBV4-1 and TRBJ2-3, with D perhaps matching TRBD2 (6 bases). CDR3 size: 11 residues. Per germline, CDR1 MGHRA and CDR2 YSYEKL. The V end was cut by 10 bases, the J end by 5 bases, with 10 bases between. The CDR3 coding sequence is TGCGCCACCAGAGCGGGAGATACGCAGTATTTT. Amino acid sequence: CATRAGDTQYF.

This chain joins TRBV5-1 and TRBJ2-5, with D perhaps matching TRBD1 or TRBD2 (6 bases each). The CDR3 has 15 residues. Germline-derived CDR1 and CDR2 are SGHRS and YFSETQ. Trimming pared 0 bases from V and 5 bases from J, leaving 14 bases between. CDR3 DNA sequence: TGCGCCAGCAGCTTGGCCCCGGGGGCGGACGAGACCCAGTACTTC. Translated, it gives CASSLAPGADETQYF.

This sequence joins TRBV11-2 and TRBJ2-7; TRBD2 matches 7 bases. This CDR3 comprises 17 residues. The trim removed 1 base at V and 0 bases at J, leaving 9 bases unmatched. In germline, CDR1 is SGHAT, CDR2 FQNNGV. The CDR3 DNA reads TGTGCCAGCAGCTTAGTATATAGCGGGTCGAGCTCCTACGAGCAGTACTTC. As protein: CASSLVYSGSSSYEQYF. Using reference TRBV11-2 and TRBJ2-7 for the parts outside the CDR3, the full variable domain is EAGVAQSPRYKIIEKRQSVAFWCNPISGHATLYWYQQILGQGPKLLIQFQNNGVVDDSQLPKDRFSAERLKGVDSTLKIQPAKLEDSAVYLCASSLVYSGSSSYEQYFGPGTRLTVT.

V is TRBV18 and J is TRBJ2-1; 9 nucleotides line up with TRBD1. The CDR3 loop spans 14 amino acids. V dropped 8 bases and J dropped 10; count of bases not matched to a gene: 12. Germline CDR1 is KGHSH and CDR2 is LQKENI. The chain's CDR3 is CASTFEQGAREQFF. CDR3 bases: TGTGCCAGCACCTTTGAACAGGGGGCACGAGAGCAGTTCTTC.

This clonotype was seen a few times. This rearrangement joins TRBV5-6 to TRBJ2-3, with 13 bases aligning to TRBD2. The germline V gene has CDR1 SGHDT and CDR2 YYEEEE. The length of the CDR3 is 16 residues. J lost 5 bases, V lost 1 base, and 4 bases had no gene match. This chain's CDR3 is CASSLRTSGRGDTQYF. The CDR3 DNA reads as TGTGCCAGCAGCTTGAGGACTAGCGGGAGAGGAGATACGCAGTATTTT.

This clonotype showed up just a few times. The chain joins TRBV2 to TRBJ2-5; D is ambiguous. Germline V gene lookup returns CDR1 SNHLY and CDR2 FYNNEI. The CDR3 runs to 15 residues. The ends were cut back, 6 bases at V and 4 bases at J, with 18 bases in the middle. The DNA of the CDR3 is TGTGCCAGCAGGGGCCGGGCTAGAATTCCAGAGACCCAGTACTTC. It codes for CASRGRARIPETQYF. Drawing the rest from reference TRBV2 and TRBJ2-5, the complete variable domain is EPEVTQTPSHQVTQMGQEVILRCVPISNHLYFYWYRQILGQKVEFLVSFYNNEISEKSEIFDDQFSVERPDGSNFTLKIRSTKLEDSAMYFCASRGRARIPETQYFGPGTRLLVL.

This clonotype showed up just a few times. This chain uses TRBV7-2 with TRBJ2-7; no clear D. Germline assignment: CDR1 SGHTA and CDR2 FQGNSA. V was trimmed by 2 bases and J by 3 bases, leaving 14 bases between them. There are 15 residues in the CDR3. CDR3 amino acids: CASSLFSQPNYEQYF. CDR3 nucleotide sequence: TGTGCCAGCAGCTTATTCTCACAGCCCAACTACGAGCAGTACTTC.